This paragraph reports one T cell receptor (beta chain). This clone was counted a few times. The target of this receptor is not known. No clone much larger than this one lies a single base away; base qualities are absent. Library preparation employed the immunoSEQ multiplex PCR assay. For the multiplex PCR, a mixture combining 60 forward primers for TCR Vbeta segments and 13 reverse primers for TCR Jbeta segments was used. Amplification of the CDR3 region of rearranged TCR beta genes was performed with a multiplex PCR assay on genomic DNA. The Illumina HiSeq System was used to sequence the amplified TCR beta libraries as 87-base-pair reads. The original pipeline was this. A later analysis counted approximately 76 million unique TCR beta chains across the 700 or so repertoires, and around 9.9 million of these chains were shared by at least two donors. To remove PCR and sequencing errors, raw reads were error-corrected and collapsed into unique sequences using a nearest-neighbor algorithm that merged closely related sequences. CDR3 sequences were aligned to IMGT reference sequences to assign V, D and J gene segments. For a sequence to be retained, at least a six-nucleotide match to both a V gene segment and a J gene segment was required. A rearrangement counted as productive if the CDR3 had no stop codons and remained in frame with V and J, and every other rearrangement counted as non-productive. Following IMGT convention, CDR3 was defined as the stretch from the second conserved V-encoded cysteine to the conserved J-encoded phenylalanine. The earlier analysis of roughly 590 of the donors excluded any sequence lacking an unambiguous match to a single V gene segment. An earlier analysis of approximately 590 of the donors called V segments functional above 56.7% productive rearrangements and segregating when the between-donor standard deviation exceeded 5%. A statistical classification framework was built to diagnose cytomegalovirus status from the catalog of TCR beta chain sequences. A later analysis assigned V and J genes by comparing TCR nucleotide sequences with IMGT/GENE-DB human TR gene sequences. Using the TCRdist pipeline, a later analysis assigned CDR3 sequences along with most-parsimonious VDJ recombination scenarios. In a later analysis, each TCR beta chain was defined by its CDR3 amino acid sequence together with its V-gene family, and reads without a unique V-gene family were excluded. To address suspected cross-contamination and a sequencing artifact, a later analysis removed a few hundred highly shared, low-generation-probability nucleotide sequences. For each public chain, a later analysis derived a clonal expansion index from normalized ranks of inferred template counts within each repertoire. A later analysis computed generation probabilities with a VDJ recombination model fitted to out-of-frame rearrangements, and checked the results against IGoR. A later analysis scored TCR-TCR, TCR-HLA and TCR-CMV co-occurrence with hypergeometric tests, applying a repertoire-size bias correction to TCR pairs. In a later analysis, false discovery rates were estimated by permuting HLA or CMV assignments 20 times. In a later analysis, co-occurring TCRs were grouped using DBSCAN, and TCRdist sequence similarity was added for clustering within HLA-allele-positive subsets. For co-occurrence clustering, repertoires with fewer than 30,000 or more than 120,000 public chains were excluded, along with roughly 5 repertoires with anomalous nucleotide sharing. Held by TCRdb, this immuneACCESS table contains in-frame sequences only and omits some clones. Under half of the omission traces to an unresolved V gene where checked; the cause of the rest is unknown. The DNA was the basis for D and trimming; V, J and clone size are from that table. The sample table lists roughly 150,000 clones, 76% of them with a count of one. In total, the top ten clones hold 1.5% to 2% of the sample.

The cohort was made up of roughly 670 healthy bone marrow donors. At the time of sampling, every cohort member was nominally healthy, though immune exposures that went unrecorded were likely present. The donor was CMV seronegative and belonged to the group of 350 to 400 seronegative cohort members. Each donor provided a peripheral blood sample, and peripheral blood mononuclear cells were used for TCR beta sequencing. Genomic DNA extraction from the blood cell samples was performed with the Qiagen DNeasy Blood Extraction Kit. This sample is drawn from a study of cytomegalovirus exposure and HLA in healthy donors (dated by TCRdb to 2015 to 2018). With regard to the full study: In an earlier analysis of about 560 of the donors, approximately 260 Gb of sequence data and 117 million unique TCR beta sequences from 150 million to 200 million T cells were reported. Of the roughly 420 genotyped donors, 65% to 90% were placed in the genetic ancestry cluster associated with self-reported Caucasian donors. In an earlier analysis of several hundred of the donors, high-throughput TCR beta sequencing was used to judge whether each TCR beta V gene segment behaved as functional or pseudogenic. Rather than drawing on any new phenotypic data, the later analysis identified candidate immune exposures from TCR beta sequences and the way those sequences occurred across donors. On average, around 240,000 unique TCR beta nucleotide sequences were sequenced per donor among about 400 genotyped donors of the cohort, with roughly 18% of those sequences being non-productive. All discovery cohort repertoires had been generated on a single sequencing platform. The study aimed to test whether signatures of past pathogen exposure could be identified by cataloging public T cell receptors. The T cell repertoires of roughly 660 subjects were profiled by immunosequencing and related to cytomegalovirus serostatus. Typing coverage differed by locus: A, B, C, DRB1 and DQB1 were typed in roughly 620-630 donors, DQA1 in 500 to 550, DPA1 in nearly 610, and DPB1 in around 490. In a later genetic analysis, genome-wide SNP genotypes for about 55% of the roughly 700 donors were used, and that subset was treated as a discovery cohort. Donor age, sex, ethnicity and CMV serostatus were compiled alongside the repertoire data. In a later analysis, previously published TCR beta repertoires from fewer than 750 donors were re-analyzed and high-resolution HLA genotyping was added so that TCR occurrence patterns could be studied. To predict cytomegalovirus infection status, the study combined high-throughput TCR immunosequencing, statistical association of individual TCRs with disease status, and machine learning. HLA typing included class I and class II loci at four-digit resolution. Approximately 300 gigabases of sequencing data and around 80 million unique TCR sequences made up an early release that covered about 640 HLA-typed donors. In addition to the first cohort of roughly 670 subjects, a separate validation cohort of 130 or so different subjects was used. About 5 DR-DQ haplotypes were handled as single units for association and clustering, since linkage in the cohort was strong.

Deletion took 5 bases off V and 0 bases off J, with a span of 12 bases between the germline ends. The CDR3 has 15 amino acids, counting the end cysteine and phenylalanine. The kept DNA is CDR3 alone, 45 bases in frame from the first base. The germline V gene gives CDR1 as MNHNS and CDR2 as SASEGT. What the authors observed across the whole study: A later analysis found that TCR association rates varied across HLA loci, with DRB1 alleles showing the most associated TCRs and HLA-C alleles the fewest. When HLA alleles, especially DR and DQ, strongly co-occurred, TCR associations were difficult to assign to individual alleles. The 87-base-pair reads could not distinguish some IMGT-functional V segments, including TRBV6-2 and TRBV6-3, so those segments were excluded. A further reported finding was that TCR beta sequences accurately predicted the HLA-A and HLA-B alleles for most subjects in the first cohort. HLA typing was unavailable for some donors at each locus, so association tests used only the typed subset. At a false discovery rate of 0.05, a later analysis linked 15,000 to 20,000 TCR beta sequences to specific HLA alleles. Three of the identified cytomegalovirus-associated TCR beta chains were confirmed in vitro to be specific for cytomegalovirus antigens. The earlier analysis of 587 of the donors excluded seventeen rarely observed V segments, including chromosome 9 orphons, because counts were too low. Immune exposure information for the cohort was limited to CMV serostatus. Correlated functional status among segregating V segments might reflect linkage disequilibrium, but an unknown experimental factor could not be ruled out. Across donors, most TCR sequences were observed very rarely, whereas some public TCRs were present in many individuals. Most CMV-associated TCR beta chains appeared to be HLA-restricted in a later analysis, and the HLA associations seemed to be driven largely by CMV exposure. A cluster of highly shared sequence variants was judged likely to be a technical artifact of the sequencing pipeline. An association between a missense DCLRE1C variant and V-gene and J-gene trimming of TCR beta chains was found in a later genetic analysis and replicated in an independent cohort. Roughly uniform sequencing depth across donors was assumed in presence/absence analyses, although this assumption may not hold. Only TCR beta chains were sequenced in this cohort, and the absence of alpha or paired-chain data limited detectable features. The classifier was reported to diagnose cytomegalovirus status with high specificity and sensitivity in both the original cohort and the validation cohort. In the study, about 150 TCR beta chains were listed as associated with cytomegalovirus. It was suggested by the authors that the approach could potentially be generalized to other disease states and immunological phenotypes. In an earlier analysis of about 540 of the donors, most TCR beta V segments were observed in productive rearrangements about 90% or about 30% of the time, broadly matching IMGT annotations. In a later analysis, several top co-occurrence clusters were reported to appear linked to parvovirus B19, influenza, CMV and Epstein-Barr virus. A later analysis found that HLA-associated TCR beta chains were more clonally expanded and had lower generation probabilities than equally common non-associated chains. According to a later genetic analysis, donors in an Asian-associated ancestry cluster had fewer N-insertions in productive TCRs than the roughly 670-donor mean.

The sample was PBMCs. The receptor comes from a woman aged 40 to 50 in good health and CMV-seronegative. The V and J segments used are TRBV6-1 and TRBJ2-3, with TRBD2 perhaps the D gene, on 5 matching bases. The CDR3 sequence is CASSSKAVSTDTQYF. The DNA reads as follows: TGTGCCAGCAGTTCTAAAGCGGTCAGCACAGATACGCAGTATTTT.